This TCR beta chain was observed in a study of T cell responses to AZD1222 COVID-19 vaccine. Clones were sequenced by immunoSEQ multiplex PCR, and TCRdb holds only the in-frame ones, with some missing. The data show roughly 130,000 clones, 87% seen once. Notes on the study in general: When two AZD1222 doses had been given, Spike-specific TCR breadth and depth rose.

Of note for this clone: Its antigen remains unknown.

Trimming took 0 bases from V and 2 from J, leaving 11 bases between them. Germline assignment: CDR1 KGHSH and CDR2 LQKENI. This CDR3 has 16 amino acids. The specimen was peripheral blood, collected on day 0 of AZD1222 vaccination. The gene calls are TRBV18 and TRBJ2-1; perhaps TRBD2 as D (6 bases). This TCR came from an adult in good health. CDR3 DNA sequence: TGTGCCAGCTCACCACCGGAGGGCCTTACCTACAATGAGCAGTTCTTC. Residues: CASSPPEGLTYNEQFF.